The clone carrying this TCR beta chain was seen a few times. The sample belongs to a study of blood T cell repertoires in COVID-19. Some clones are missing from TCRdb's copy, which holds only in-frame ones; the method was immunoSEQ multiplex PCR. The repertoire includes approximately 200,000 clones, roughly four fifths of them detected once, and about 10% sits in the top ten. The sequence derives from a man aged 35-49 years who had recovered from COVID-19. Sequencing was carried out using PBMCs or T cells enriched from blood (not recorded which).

CDR3 in DNA: TGTGCCAGCAGTGGGACTCGTCCACACCCTGGCAATCAGCCCCAGCATTTT. Protein: CASSGTRPHPGNQPQHF. The chain recombines TRBV6-1 with TRBJ1-5; no firm D call. In germline, CDR1 is MNHNS, CDR2 SASEGT. Deletions cut 4 bases from V and 2 bases from J, with 18 bases between. The CDR3 length is 17 residues.